This TCR beta chain was profiled in a study of T cells in Graves' hyperthyroidism and ophthalmopathy. The CDR3 length is 15 residues. V was clipped by 4 bases and J by 0 bases; unmatched bases: 6. The germline V gene has CDR1 DFQATT and CDR2 SNEGSKA (reference sequence). Worth noting for this clonotype: The target antigen is unknown. A clone one base away is much larger, so this may be a read error. The CDR3 ends on some other residue instead of the conserved phenylalanine or tryptophan, so this is likely a read error.

Findings and limits, study-wide: Most expanded thyroid clonotypes above 0.001 also appeared in blood. The authors' 13 V-J model separated ophthalmopathy from stable hyperthyroidism.

The investigators amplified TCR beta CDR3 regions from RNA transcripts. The study used the HTBI primer set for a first-round RT-PCR of the TCR CDR3. TCRdb itself ran the multiplex PCR reads through MiXCR, one entry per CDR3 protein. The data show about 400,000 distinct CDR3 sequences, with roughly 15% seen just once and roughly 19% held by the top ten. The chain couples TRBV20-1 to TRBJ2-3; TRBD2 agrees at 8 bases. The sequence was obtained from an older woman with Graves' ophthalmopathy. Sequenced sample: blood. The CDR3 DNA is TGCAGTGCTACGGGGGGGAGCTCGAGCACAGATACGCAGTATCTT. Encoded protein: CSATGGSSSTDTQYL.